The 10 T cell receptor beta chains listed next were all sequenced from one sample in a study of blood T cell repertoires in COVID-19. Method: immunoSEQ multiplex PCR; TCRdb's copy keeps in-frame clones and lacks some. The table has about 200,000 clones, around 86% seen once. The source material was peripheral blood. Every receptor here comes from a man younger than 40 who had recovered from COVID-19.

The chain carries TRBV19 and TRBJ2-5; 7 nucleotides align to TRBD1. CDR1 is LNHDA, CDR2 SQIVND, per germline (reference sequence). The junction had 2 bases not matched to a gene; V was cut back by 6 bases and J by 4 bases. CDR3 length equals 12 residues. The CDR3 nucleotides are TGTGCCAGTAGAGGGGGCCGAGAGACCCAGTACTTC. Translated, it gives CASRGGRETQYF.

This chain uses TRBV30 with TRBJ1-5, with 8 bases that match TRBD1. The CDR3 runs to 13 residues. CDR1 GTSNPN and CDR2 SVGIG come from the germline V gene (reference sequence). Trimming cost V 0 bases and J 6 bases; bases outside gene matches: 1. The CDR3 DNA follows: TGTGCCTGGAGTGTACAGGGGGGTCAGCCCCAGCATTTT. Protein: CAWSVQGGQPQHF. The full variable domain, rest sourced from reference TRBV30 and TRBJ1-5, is SQTIHQWPATLVQPVGSPLSLECTVEGTSNPNLYWYRQAAGRGLQLLFYSVGIGQISSEVPQNLSASRPQDRQFILSSKKLLLSDSGFYLCAWSVQGGQPQHFGDGTRLSIL.

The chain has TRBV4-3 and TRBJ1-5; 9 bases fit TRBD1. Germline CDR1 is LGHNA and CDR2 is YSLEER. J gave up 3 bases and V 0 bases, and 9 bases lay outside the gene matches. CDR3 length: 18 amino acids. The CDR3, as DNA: TGCGCCAGCAGCCAAGATATTGGGACAGGGAACTTCAATCAGCCCCAGCATTTT. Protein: CASSQDIGTGNFNQPQHF.

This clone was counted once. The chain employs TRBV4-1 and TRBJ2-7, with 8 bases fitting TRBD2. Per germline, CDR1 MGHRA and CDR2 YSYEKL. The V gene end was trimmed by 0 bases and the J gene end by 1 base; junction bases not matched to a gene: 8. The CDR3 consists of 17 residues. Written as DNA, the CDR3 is TGCGCCAGCAGCCAAGAAGGAGCCAGCGGGGGATCCTACGAGCAGTACTTC. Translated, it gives CASSQEGASGGSYEQYF.

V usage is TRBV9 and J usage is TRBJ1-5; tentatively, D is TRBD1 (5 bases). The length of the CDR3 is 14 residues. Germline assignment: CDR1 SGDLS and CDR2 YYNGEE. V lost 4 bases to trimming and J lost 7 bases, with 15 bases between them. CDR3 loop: CASSRGGIKQPQHF. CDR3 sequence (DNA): TGTGCCAGCAGCCGGGGGGGAATCAAGCAGCCCCAGCATTTT.

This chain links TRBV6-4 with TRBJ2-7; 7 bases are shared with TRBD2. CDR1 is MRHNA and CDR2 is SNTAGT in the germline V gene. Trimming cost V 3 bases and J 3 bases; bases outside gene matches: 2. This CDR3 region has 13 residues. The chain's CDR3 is CASSEERGYEQYF. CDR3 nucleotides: TGTGCCAGCAGTGAAGAGCGGGGCTACGAGCAGTACTTC.

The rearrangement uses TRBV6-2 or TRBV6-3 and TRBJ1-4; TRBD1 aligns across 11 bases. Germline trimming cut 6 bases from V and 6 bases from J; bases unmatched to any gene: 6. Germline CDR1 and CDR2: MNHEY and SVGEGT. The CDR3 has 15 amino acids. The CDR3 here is CASSDPGQGDEKLFF. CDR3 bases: TGTGCCAGCAGCGACCCGGGACAGGGGGATGAAAAACTGTTTTTT.

The CDR3 DNA follows: TGTGCCAGCAGCCCGGGGATTCATAGCAATCAGCCCCAGCATTTT. Protein: CASSPGIHSNQPQHF. The V gene is TRBV7-2, the J gene TRBJ1-5; D is undetermined. Germline lookup yields CDR1 SGHTA and CDR2 FQGNSA. This CDR3 contains 15 residues. The V gene lost 5 bases and the J gene lost 0 bases, with 11 bases spanning the gap.

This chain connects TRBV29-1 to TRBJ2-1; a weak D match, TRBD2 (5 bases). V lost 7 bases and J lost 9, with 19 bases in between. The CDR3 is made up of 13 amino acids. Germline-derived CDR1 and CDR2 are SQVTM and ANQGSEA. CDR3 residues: CSASGLLGSEQFF. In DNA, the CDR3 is TGCAGCGCTTCGGGCCTCCTGGGGAGTGAGCAGTTCTTC.

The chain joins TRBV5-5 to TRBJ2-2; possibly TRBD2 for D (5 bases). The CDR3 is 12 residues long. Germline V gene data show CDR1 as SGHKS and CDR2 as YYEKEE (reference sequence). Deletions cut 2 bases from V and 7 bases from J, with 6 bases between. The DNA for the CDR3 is TGTGCCAGCAGCTTCGAGGGCGGGGAGCTGTTTTTT. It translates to CASSFEGGELFF.